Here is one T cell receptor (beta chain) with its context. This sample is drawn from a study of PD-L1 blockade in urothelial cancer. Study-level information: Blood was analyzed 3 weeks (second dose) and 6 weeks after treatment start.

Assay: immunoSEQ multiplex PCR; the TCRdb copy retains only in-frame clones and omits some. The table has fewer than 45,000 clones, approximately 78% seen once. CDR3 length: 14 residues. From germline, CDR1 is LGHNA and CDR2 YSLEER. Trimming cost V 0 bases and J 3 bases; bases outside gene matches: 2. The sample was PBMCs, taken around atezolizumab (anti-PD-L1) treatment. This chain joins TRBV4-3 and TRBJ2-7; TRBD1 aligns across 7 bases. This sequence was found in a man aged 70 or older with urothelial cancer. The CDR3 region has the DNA TGCGCCAGCAGCCAAGATTACAGGGGCTACGAGCAGTACTTC. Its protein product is CASSQDYRGYEQYF.